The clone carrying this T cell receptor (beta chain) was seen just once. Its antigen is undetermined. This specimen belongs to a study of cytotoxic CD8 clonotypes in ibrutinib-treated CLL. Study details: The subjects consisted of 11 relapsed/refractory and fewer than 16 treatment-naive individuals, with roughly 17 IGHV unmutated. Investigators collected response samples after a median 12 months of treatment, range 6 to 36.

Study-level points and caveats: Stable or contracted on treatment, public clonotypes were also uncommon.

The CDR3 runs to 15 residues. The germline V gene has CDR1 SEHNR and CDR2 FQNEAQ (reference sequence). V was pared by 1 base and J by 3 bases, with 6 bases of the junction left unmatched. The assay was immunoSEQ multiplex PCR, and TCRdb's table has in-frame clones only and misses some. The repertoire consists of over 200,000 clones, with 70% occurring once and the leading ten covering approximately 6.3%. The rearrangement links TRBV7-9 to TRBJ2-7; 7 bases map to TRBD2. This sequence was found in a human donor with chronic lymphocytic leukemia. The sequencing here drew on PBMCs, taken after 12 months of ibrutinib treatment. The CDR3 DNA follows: TGTGCCAGCAGCTTAGTGGGACTACGAAACTACGAGCAGTACTTC. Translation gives CASSLVGLRNYEQYF.